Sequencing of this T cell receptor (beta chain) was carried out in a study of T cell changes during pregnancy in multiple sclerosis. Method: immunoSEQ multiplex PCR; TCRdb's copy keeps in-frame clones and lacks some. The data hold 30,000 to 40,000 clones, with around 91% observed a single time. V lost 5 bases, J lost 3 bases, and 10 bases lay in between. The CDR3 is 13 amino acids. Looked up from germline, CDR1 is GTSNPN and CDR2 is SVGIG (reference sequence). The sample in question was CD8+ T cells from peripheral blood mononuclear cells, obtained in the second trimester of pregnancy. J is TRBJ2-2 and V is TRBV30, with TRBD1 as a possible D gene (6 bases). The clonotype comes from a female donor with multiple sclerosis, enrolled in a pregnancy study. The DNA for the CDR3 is TGTGCCTGGGGCACAGGGTACACCGGGGAGCTGTTTTTT. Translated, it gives CAWGTGYTGELFF.